These T cell receptor beta chains were read from a single sample in a study of low-dose radiotherapy and immunotherapy resistance in tumors. MiXCR was run by TCRdb on the reads, yielding one entry per CDR3 protein. The sample has tens of thousands of distinct CDR3 sequences; under 25% are singletons. This sample comprised PBMCs, obtained after low-dose radiotherapy plus immunotherapy. The receptors shown here come from a female donor with ovarian cancer. Each CDR3 is given with its conserved first and last residue. Fields, in order: J gene, clone size, D gene, V gene, CDR3 protein, CDR3 DNA. D genes are given only for firm matches. Expanded clones are given a class, and other clones once, few, many or no size at all.

TRBJ1-2 NA NA TRBV5-1 CASSLEGLRARGYTF TGCGCCAGCAGCTTGGAAGGTTTGCGGGCGCGTGGCTACACCTTC
TRBJ2-2 many NA TRBV10-3 CAIGRDANTGELFF TGTGCCATCGGACGGGACGCGAACACCGGGGAGCTGTTTTTT
TRBJ2-1 many TRBD2 TRBV2 CASSEAPGLVYNEQFF TGTGCCAGCAGTGAAGCCCCGGGACTAGTATACAATGAGCAGTTCTTC
TRBJ2-3 many NA TRBV29-1 CSVGFTDTQYF TGCAGCGTTGGGTTCACAGATACGCAGTATTTT
TRBJ2-1 many NA TRBV28 CASSWGRRGPYNEQFF TGTGCCAGCAGTTGGGGGAGGAGGGGGCCTTACAATGAGCAGTTCTTC
TRBJ2-1 many NA TRBV11-1 CASSLIRWYNEQFF TGTGCCAGCAGCTTAATCCGCTGGTACAATGAGCAGTTCTTC
TRBJ1-1 many NA TRBV10-3 CAISDIHEFEAFF TGTGCCATCAGTGACATCCATGAGTTTGAAGCTTTCTTT
TRBJ2-7 NA TRBD1 TRBV7-8 CASSLGPGTGRAEQYF TGTGCCAGCAGCTTAGGCCCCGGGACAGGGAGGGCCGAGCAGTACTTC
TRBJ1-2 NA NA TRBV30 CAWSVGRNYGYTF TGTGCCTGGAGTGTAGGCAGGAACTATGGCTACACCTTC
TRBJ1-4 few NA TRBV4-1 CASSQEGGAGEKLFF TGCGCCAGCAGCCAAGAGGGGGGCGCGGGAGAAAAACTGTTTTTT
TRBJ2-1 NA NA TRBV7-8 CASSFGPTYNEQFF TGTGCCAGCTCCTTTGGGCCAACCTACAATGAGCAGTTCTTC
TRBJ2-7 many TRBD2 TRBV7-9 CASSQRGDEQYF TGTGCCAGCAGCCAGCGGGGGGACGAGCAGTACTTC
TRBJ2-5 few TRBD1 TRBV5-1 CASSLGTAQETQYF TGCGCCAGCAGCTTAGGGACAGCGCAAGAGACCCAGTACTTC
TRBJ1-1 many NA TRBV2 CASSEVSIAEAFF TGTGCCAGCAGTGAAGTTAGTATTGCTGAAGCTTTCTTT
TRBJ1-1 many NA TRBV19 CASSIVSEAFF TGTGCCAGTAGTATCGTTTCGGAAGCTTTCTTT
TRBJ2-6 NA TRBD1 TRBV5-1 CASSSDRGITGANVLTF TGCGCCAGCAGCTCGGACAGGGGAATCACTGGGGCCAACGTCCTGACTTTC
TRBJ2-2 few NA TRBV12-3/TRBV12-4 CASSRTENTGELFF TGTGCCAGCTCGAGGACAGAGAACACCGGGGAGCTGTTTTTT